This T cell receptor (beta chain) comes out of a study of blood T cell repertoires in COVID-19 (dated by TCRdb to the early 2020s). Concerning the study at large: The collaborator samples originated in the United States, Italy and Spain and spanned the acute and convalescent phases of COVID-19. The dataset comprised deeply sampled blood TCRbeta repertoires from subjects exposed to, actively infected with, or recovered from COVID-19. The material from the prospective study consisted of cDNA or gDNA derived from T cells, B-cell-depleted T cells, or PBMCs. The sample metadata nearly always contained a de-identified subject ID, COVID-19 status, age in years and sex. Where HLA class I and class II types were available, the types were taken from metadata supplied by the sample provider, not from assay-based typing. The repertoires were released in a freely available public database intended as a resource for research on the immune response to SARS-CoV-2. The samples were drawn from two sources: the first 160 participants of the ongoing ImmuneRACE study, and 1,000 to 1,500 subjects contributed by 6 global collaborators.

TCRbeta CDR3 regions were amplified from genomic DNA by means of the immunoSEQ Assay, a bias-controlled multiplex PCR. Per the original workflow: The number of nucleated cells in each sample was estimated by amplification of reference gene primers within the assay. Sequence reads were collapsed and filtered to measure the absolute abundance of every unique TCRbeta CDR3 rearrangement. For each sample, productive Simpson clonality was calculated as the square root of Simpson's diversity index across productive rearrangements. The clones in this table, taken by TCRdb from immuneACCESS, are in-frame only. Not every clone is retained; where verified, under half of the shortfall comes from an unresolved V gene, and the cause of the rest is unknown. Clone size and the V and J calls come from that table; the DNA yielded D and trimming. The sample includes 150,000 to 200,000 clones, with roughly nine tenths observed a single time. 6.5% to 9% of the sample is taken by the ten largest.

This clone was counted once. It lacks a known antigen. Nothing much larger sits one base from this clone, and base qualities are not available. Participants in the prospective study were enrolled through a virtual design, were aged roughly 18 to 100 years, and lived in approximately 25 United States geographic areas. Cohort assignment in the prospective study relied on participant-reported clinical history from a screening survey and a study questionnaire. For ImmuneRACE Cohort 3, a participant was defined as recovered based on two consecutive negative NP/OP PCR tests, clearance by a healthcare professional, or resolution of symptoms. Each participant in the prospective study had whole blood, serum and a nasopharyngeal or oropharyngeal swab collected by mobile phlebotomists. Over an approximately 2-month period, participants in the prospective study had the option of providing additional blood draws and questionnaires. Blood samples from the prospective study were shipped frozen or at room temperature prior to DNA extraction.

Findings and caveats that apply to the study as a whole: How much clinical and demographic metadata was included differed by source and by participant, and the metadata was provided uncurated.

Trimming accounts for 5 bases at V and 8 bases at J, while the number of junction bases matched to no gene is 5. As encoded in the germline V gene (reference sequence), CDR1 is DFQATT while CDR2 is SNEGSKA. The CDR3 measures 11 amino acids from cysteine to phenylalanine. Of all the DNA, just the CDR3 is kept, 33 bases in frame from base 1. The receptor chain draws on TRBV20-1 and TRBJ1-1, with 7 central nucleotides matching TRBD1. Sample: PBMCs or T cells enriched from blood (not recorded which). This sequence originates from a young woman who had recovered from COVID-19. The DNA sequence is given as TGCAGTGCTCCGGGACAGCGGGAAGCTTTCTTT. This is translated as CSAPGQREAFF.